The T cell receptor (beta chain) under discussion was sequenced for a study of human CD8 memory T cell subsets. Sequencing libraries of TCR beta were made by UMI-labeled 5' RACE. Each CDR3 protein gets one entry in TCRdb, which reprocessed the 5' RACE reads and gives no DNA. The sample includes 5,000 or so distinct CDR3 sequences. Germline loops: CDR1 LGHNA, CDR2 YNFKEQ. The CDR3 contains 15 residues. This clonotype is labeled medium-sized based on frequency. The source material was CD8+ T cells from PBMCs. This TCR came from a human donor in good health. The chain recombines TRBV4-2 with TRBJ2-7. This CDR3 reads CASSQDLSGSYEQYF.